These T cell receptor beta chains were read from a single sample in a study of monozygotic twins with inflammatory bowel disease. TCRdb reprocessed the 5' RACE reads; each CDR3 protein has one entry and no DNA is given. This sample carries about 420,000 distinct CDR3 sequences, with 2% to 3% going to the ten biggest clones. The material sequenced was blood. Receptor source: a human donor with ulcerative colitis or Crohn's disease, or a healthy co-twin of an affected twin (not recorded which). The CDR3 runs from the conserved cysteine through the conserved F or W.

v_call: TRBV7-9; j_call: TRBJ1-5; cdr3_aa: CASSPRGGANQPQHF
v_call: TRBV6-6; j_call: TRBJ2-2; cdr3_aa: CASRLTPTGELFF
v_call: TRBV3-1; j_call: TRBJ2-1; cdr3_aa: CASSRGAGGYRQFF
v_call: TRBV29-1; j_call: TRBJ1-1; cdr3_aa: CSVVRGARTEAFF
v_call: TRBV7-3; j_call: TRBJ2-5; cdr3_aa: CASSLSGSGETQYF
v_call: TRBV7-3; j_call: TRBJ2-2; cdr3_aa: CASSLGPITNTGELFF
v_call: TRBV20-1; j_call: TRBJ2-3; cdr3_aa: CSASWAGGSGHTDTQYF
v_call: TRBV4-2; j_call: TRBJ2-2; cdr3_aa: CATRETGGNGELFF
v_call: TRBV3-1; j_call: TRBJ2-2; cdr3_aa: CASSHQGGWDTGELFF
v_call: TRBV12-3/TRBV12-4; j_call: TRBJ2-4; cdr3_aa: CASNTELAKNIQYF
v_call: TRBV14; j_call: TRBJ2-1; cdr3_aa: CASSPSRANEQFF
v_call: TRBV14; j_call: TRBJ2-1; cdr3_aa: CASSQGTSVLSSYNEQFF
v_call: TRBV5-4; j_call: TRBJ2-7; cdr3_aa: CASSPGGAGHLYEQYF
v_call: TRBV28; j_call: TRBJ2-2; cdr3_aa: CASTIGQTNTGELFF
v_call: TRBV5-1; j_call: TRBJ2-3; cdr3_aa: CASSLAPAGAGDTQYF
v_call: TRBV5-1; j_call: TRBJ2-1; cdr3_aa: CASSSPGQGAGEQFF
v_call: TRBV30; j_call: TRBJ2-5; cdr3_aa: CAWSVLRGTVF
v_call: TRBV10-2; j_call: TRBJ1-1; cdr3_aa: CASRGTYGGEAFF
v_call: TRBV28; j_call: TRBJ1-4; cdr3_aa: CASGERQANEKLFF
v_call: TRBV11-3; j_call: TRBJ2-1; cdr3_aa: CASSATGGGIDEQFF
v_call: TRBV7-9; j_call: TRBJ1-1; cdr3_aa: CASSLYDRPNTEAFF
v_call: TRBV11-1; j_call: TRBJ2-5; cdr3_aa: CASSRTRTGQETQYF
v_call: TRBV25-1; j_call: TRBJ2-5; cdr3_aa: CASSEFVGRGETQYF
v_call: TRBV6-2/TRBV6-3; j_call: TRBJ2-1; cdr3_aa: CASNHRGLEGSYNEQFF
v_call: TRBV30; j_call: TRBJ2-2; cdr3_aa: CAWSVAYAGELFF
v_call: TRBV6-6; j_call: TRBJ2-7; cdr3_aa: CASSPLAGLYEQYF
v_call: TRBV5-1; j_call: TRBJ2-5; cdr3_aa: CASSQVGLYQETQYF
v_call: TRBV7-9; j_call: TRBJ2-5; cdr3_aa: CASSSTRAGGLLETQYF
v_call: TRBV18; j_call: TRBJ2-6; cdr3_aa: CASSPIPSGANVLTF
v_call: TRBV18; j_call: TRBJ1-1; cdr3_aa: CASSPSGFPEAFF
v_call: TRBV30; j_call: TRBJ1-3; cdr3_aa: CAYAQGNTIYF
v_call: TRBV7-9; j_call: TRBJ2-1; cdr3_aa: CASSSLAAPYNEQFF
v_call: TRBV6-1; j_call: TRBJ2-7; cdr3_aa: CASSGGDRSHEQYF
v_call: TRBV12-3/TRBV12-4; j_call: TRBJ2-7; cdr3_aa: CASSLVSPKDEQYF
v_call: TRBV4-1; j_call: TRBJ1-1; cdr3_aa: CASSQAWFINTEAFF
v_call: TRBV20-1; j_call: TRBJ2-7; cdr3_aa: CLAGGNYEQYF
v_call: TRBV28; j_call: TRBJ2-1; cdr3_aa: CASSRTGTLLGNEQFF
v_call: TRBV13; j_call: TRBJ1-1; cdr3_aa: CASSLTEAGNTEAFF
v_call: TRBV7-8; j_call: TRBJ2-3; cdr3_aa: CASSSPGQLADTQYF
v_call: TRBV7-9; j_call: TRBJ2-5; cdr3_aa: CASSLGFQETQYF
v_call: TRBV2; j_call: TRBJ2-2; cdr3_aa: CASTVSGGYTGELFF
v_call: TRBV30; j_call: TRBJ2-1; cdr3_aa: CAWNPDRLYNEQFF
v_call: TRBV4-2; j_call: TRBJ2-1; cdr3_aa: CASSPPRTSGGARVEQFF
v_call: TRBV7-2; j_call: TRBJ2-5; cdr3_aa: CASSSQGLAVSTQYF
v_call: TRBV6-5; j_call: TRBJ1-4; cdr3_aa: CASSYAKTGRNEKLFF
v_call: TRBV28; j_call: TRBJ2-7; cdr3_aa: CASSQDRVLSYEQYF
v_call: TRBV5-1; j_call: TRBJ2-7; cdr3_aa: CASSLSGGANTYEQYF
v_call: TRBV5-1; j_call: TRBJ1-4; cdr3_aa: CASSGPGGANEKLFF
v_call: TRBV6-5; j_call: TRBJ2-7; cdr3_aa: CASSLYPNGEQYF
v_call: TRBV11-2; j_call: TRBJ2-7; cdr3_aa: CASSPNVGPYEQYF
v_call: TRBV9; j_call: TRBJ2-1; cdr3_aa: CASSVLAESSYNEQFF
v_call: TRBV18; j_call: TRBJ1-1; cdr3_aa: CASSPSLRNEAFF
v_call: TRBV12-3/TRBV12-4; j_call: TRBJ1-1; cdr3_aa: CASSRTSLGFAEAFF
v_call: TRBV12-3/TRBV12-4; j_call: TRBJ2-2; cdr3_aa: CASSQTSGGASGELFF
v_call: TRBV7-9; j_call: TRBJ2-3; cdr3_aa: CASSSVSGRGMADTQYF
v_call: TRBV7-6; j_call: TRBJ2-5; cdr3_aa: CASSLAPETSVHQETQYF
v_call: TRBV3-1; j_call: TRBJ1-2; cdr3_aa: CASSQDPAVYGYTF
v_call: TRBV7-2; j_call: TRBJ2-5; cdr3_aa: CASSLGGAFQETQYF
v_call: TRBV4-2; j_call: TRBJ1-2; cdr3_aa: CASSPSRGLSNYGYTF